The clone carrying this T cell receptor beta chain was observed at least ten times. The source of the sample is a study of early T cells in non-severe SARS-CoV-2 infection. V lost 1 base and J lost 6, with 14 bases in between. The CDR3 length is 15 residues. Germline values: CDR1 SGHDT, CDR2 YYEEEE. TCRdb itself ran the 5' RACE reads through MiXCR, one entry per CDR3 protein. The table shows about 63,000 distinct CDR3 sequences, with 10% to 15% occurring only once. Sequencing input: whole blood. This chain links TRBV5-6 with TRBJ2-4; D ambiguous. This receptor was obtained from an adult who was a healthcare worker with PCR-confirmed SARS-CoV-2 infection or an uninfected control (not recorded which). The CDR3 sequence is CASSLSSTVGNIQYF. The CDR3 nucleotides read TGTGCCAGCAGCTTGTCTTCTACAGTTGGAAACATTCAGTACTTC.